The T cell receptor beta chain described here comes from a study of cytomegalovirus exposure and HLA in healthy donors. At the level of the study: From HLA-typed donors, an early data release held 70 million to 100 million unique TCRs. Findings and limits, study-wide: Earlier results showed most TCR beta V segments being productive about 87% or about 30% of the time.

The primer mix had 60 Vbeta and 13 Jbeta primers. Assay: immunoSEQ multiplex PCR; the TCRdb copy retains only in-frame clones and omits some. The data contain about 76,000 clones, 60% to 75% of them singletons. Turning to this clone: Its antigen is currently unknown.

Trimming removed 5 bases at V and 3 bases at J, with 17 bases between. The CDR3 totals 15 residues. Germline CDR1 reads SQVTM; CDR2 reads ANQGSEA. V usage is TRBV29-1 and J usage is TRBJ2-1, with D possibly TRBD1 on 5 matching bases. Sequences were obtained from PBMCs. The source of this sequence is a woman between 35 and 50 years old in good health and CMV-seropositive. The CDR3 loop is CSVILRDSLYNEQFF. The CDR3 DNA sequence: TGCAGCGTTATCCTACGAGACAGCCTCTACAATGAGCAGTTCTTC.